This TCR beta chain was identified in a study of cytomegalovirus exposure and HLA in healthy donors. Study-wide findings and caveats: Within an earlier analysis, most TCR beta V segments proved productive either about 87% or about 30% of the time. Sequencing probably produced one cluster of sequence variants that were highly shared.

The study ran its PCR with 60 Vbeta and 13 Jbeta primers. Libraries were prepared by immunoSEQ multiplex PCR; TCRdb keeps only in-frame clonotypes and omits some of them. The data show 100,000 to 150,000 clones, with about 80% seen just once and about 1.8% held by the top ten. This CDR3 has 17 amino acids. Germline-derived CDR1 and CDR2 are PRHDT and FYEKMQ (reference sequence). Trimming at V came to 3 bases and at J to 5 bases, leaving 10 bases not matched to a gene. A note on this clone: Its antigen is unknown.

The chain couples TRBV13 to TRBJ2-1; 10 nucleotides agree with TRBD2. The receptor's source is a woman in her 50s in good health and CMV-seronegative. The specimen sequenced was PBMCs. The CDR3 DNA sequence: TGTGCCAGCAGCTTTGCTAGCGGGAGACGGAAGGACAATGAGCAGTTCTTC. This gives the protein CASSFASGRRKDNEQFF.